These 21 T cell receptor beta chains were all obtained from the same sample, sequenced in a study of blood T cell repertoires in COVID-19. The data were produced by immunoSEQ multiplex PCR, yet TCRdb's version contains in-frame clones alone and is incomplete. The sample has more than 150,000 clones, approximately 90% seen once. The sample consisted of peripheral blood. The source is a middle-aged man with acute or convalescent COVID-19.

The J gene is TRBJ2-7, the V gene TRBV28; D uncertain. The ends were cut back, 6 bases at V and 2 bases at J, with 5 bases in the middle. CDR1 is MDHEN and CDR2 is SYDVKM in the germline V gene. CDR3 size: 11 residues. The DNA for the CDR3 is TGTGCCAGCAGCTCCCCCTACGAGCAGTACGTC. The encoded protein is CASSSPYEQYV.

V usage is TRBV10-2 and J usage is TRBJ2-3, with 8 bases matching TRBD2. The CDR3 spans 16 residues. Germline loops: CDR1 WSHSY, CDR2 SAAADI. J lost 2 bases, V lost 6 bases, and 10 bases had no gene match. DNA of the CDR3: TGCGCCAGCAGCACTCTAGGACTAGCTCTCACAGATACGCAGTATTTT. Translated, it gives CASSTLGLALTDTQYF.

This clone was observed a few times. The CDR3, as DNA: TGCGCCAGCAGCAAACTCTGGACAGGCGGATATGGAGGGCAAGAGACCCAGTACTTC. It encodes CASSKLWTGGYGGQETQYF. The chain joins TRBV4-1 to TRBJ2-5; D possibly corresponds to TRBD1 (7 bases). This CDR3 is built from 19 residues. Germline V CDR1 and CDR2: MGHRA, YSYEKL. V shed 5 bases and J shed 2 bases, with 27 bases lying between them.

The V and J genes are TRBV6-2 or TRBV6-3 and TRBJ2-3; D gene ambiguous. This CDR3 has 16 amino acids. Trimming removed 2 bases at V and 2 bases at J, with 14 bases between. Germline V gene lookup returns CDR1 MNHEY and CDR2 SVGEGT. CDR3 bases: TGTGCCAGCAGTTACGAACGTCAGTTCACCACAGATACGCAGTATTTT. Translation: CASSYERQFTTDTQYF.

V usage is TRBV1 and J usage is TRBJ2-1; the DNA was not used to check the table's D call, TRBD2. TRBV1 is given as a pseudogene. The CDR3 length is 17 residues. CDR3 DNA: TGCACCAGCAGCCAAGAATATGGGCGGGGGGGTAACAATGAGCAGTTCTTC. Translated: CTSSQEYGRGGNNEQFF.

The rearrangement joins TRBV29-1 to TRBJ2-3, with 7 bases matching TRBD2. This CDR3 has 15 amino acids. The V gene end was trimmed by 4 bases and the J gene end by 2 bases; junction bases not matched to a gene: 9. Per the germline V gene, CDR1 is SQVTM and CDR2 is ANQGSEA. CDR3: CSVVGVAGPTDTQYF. The DNA for the CDR3 is TGCAGCGTTGTAGGGGTAGCGGGCCCCACAGATACGCAGTATTTT.

The V gene is TRBV24-1, the J gene TRBJ2-1, with D possibly TRBD2 on 5 matching bases. CDR3 length: 16 residues. CDR1 KGHDR and CDR2 SFDVKD come from the germline V gene. Trimming removed 2 bases at V and 3 bases at J, with 13 bases between. The CDR3 here is CATSDYDSAVYNEQFF. The DNA for the CDR3 is TGTGCCACCAGTGATTACGACTCAGCGGTCTACAATGAGCAGTTCTTC.

This clone was seen a few times. This chain uses TRBV25-1 with TRBJ2-3, with 7 bases matching TRBD2. The junction had 9 bases not matched to a gene; V was cut back by 4 bases and J by 2 bases. Germline V lookup: CDR1 MGHDK, CDR2 SYGVNS. This CDR3 contains 16 residues. CDR3 protein: CASSAYSGLFTDTQYF. The CDR3 DNA reads as TGTGCCAGCAGTGCCTACTCGGGACTATTCACAGATACGCAGTATTTT.

The CDR3 is CASSSGLAGWYYEQYF. The CDR3 DNA follows: TGTGCCAGCAGCTCGGGACTAGCGGGATGGTACTACGAGCAGTACTTC. J is TRBJ2-7 and V is TRBV7-2, with 13 bases aligning to TRBD2. The germline V gene encodes CDR1 SGHTA and CDR2 FQGNSA. The ends lost 4 bases at V and 3 bases at J; junction bases unmatched: 6. The CDR3 has 16 residues. Full variable domain (remainder filled in from reference TRBV7-2 and TRBJ2-7): GAGVSQSPSNKVTEKGKDVELRCDPISGHTALYWYRQSLGQGLEFLIYFQGNSAPDKSGLPSDRFSAERTGGSVSTLTIQRTQQEDSAVYLCASSSGLAGWYYEQYFGPGTRLTVT.

The chain couples TRBV18 to TRBJ2-3, with TRBD2 identical over 8 bases. Per germline, CDR1 KGHSH and CDR2 LQKENI. V shed 2 bases, J shed 3 bases, and the junction held 10 bases outside the gene matches. The CDR3 is 17 residues long. DNA of the CDR3: TGTGCCAGCTCACCATCGGTCGGGGGGGCCGGGACAGATACGCAGTATTTT. Residues: CASSPSVGGAGTDTQYF.

The V and J genes are TRBV15 and TRBJ2-3, with TRBD1 identical over 10 bases. CDR1 and CDR2 from the germline V gene are LNHNV and YYDKDF (reference sequence). The CDR3 has 16 residues. Trimming took 5 bases from V and 4 from J; bases not matched to a gene: 9. The CDR3 nucleotides read TGTGCCACCAGCGGCGGACAGGGGGTTTCCGCAGATACGCAGTATTTT. Amino acid sequence: CATSGGQGVSADTQYF.

The rearrangement uses TRBV7-8 and TRBJ1-1; possible D gene TRBD1, 6 bases. The CDR3 has 11 residues. Germline values: CDR1 SGHVS, CDR2 FQNEAQ. With 1 base removed from V and 10 bases from J, the gap between germline ends came to 7 bases. In DNA, the CDR3 is TGTGCCAGCAGCTTAGGCAGGGGAGCTTTCTTT. Translation gives CASSLGRGAFF.

V and J are TRBV5-6 and TRBJ1-1; 9 bases are a match to TRBD1. J gave up 5 bases and V 2 bases, and 4 bases lay outside the gene matches. The V gene's germline CDR1 is SGHDT and CDR2 YYEEEE. The CDR3 contains 14 residues. This CDR3 reads CASSFGTGNTEAFF. CDR3 nucleotides: TGTGCCAGCAGCTTCGGGACAGGGAATACTGAAGCTTTCTTT.

The chain joins TRBV3-1 (or the pseudogene TRBV3-2) to TRBJ2-1, with 11 bases aligning to TRBD2. This CDR3 has 15 amino acids. V lost 6 bases, J lost 7 bases, and 8 bases stayed unmatched. The germline CDR1 and CDR2 sequences are LGHDT and YNNKEL (reference sequence). The CDR3 DNA reads as TGTGCCAGCAGGTTAAGGTCTAGCGGGAGGAATGAGCAGTTCTTC. Amino acids: CASRLRSSGRNEQFF.

The rearrangement joins TRBV7-8 to TRBJ2-1; 9 nucleotides line up with TRBD2. J gave up 4 bases and V 5 bases, and 9 bases lay outside the gene matches. The CDR3 consists of 16 residues. CDR1 is SGHVS and CDR2 is FQNEAQ in the germline V gene. The CDR3 bases are TGTGCCAGCAGCCCAGAATGGAGCGGGGGGTACAATGAGCAGTTCTTC. This codes for CASSPEWSGGYNEQFF. The full variable domain, rest sourced from reference TRBV7-8 and TRBJ2-1, is GAGVSQSPRYKVAKRGQDVALRCDPISGHVSLFWYQQALGQGPEFLTYFQNEAQLDKSGLPSDRFFAERPEGSVSTLKIQRTQQEDSAVYLCASSPEWSGGYNEQFFGPGTRLTVL.

This chain connects TRBV5-1 to TRBJ2-5, with D uncertain. Germline CDR1 and CDR2: SGHRS and YFSETQ. The germline V and J ends were trimmed by 4 bases and 4 bases, with 14 bases remaining between them. The CDR3 spans 14 residues. For the CDR3, the DNA is TGCGCCAGCAGCCCTACTGAGCTTTTAGAGACCCAGTACTTC. It encodes CASSPTELLETQYF.

The chain combines TRBV18 with TRBJ2-5; TRBD1 matches at 8 bases. The CDR3 spans 16 residues. V lost 3 bases and J lost 4; bases outside the gene matches: 10. Germline lookup yields CDR1 KGHSH and CDR2 LQKENI. The CDR3 is CASSPQDRAFGETQYF. In nucleotides, the CDR3 is TGTGCCAGCTCACCTCAGGACAGGGCGTTTGGAGAGACCCAGTACTTC.

The chain is built from TRBV4-1 and TRBJ2-7, with 11 bases matching TRBD2. CDR3 length equals 15 residues. V was pared by 1 base and J by 5 bases, with 4 bases of the junction left unmatched. Germline-derived CDR1 and CDR2 are MGHRA and YSYEKL. The CDR3 DNA is TGCGCCAGCAGCCAAGGTAGCGGGAGGGCCGACGAGCAGTACTTC. Translated, it gives CASSQGSGRADEQYF.

The gene calls are TRBV6-2 or TRBV6-3 and TRBJ1-1, with D possibly TRBD1 on 5 matching bases. Between the trimmed V and J ends, which lost 0 bases and 4 bases, there was a span of 18 bases. The CDR3 runs 17 residues. Per the germline V gene, CDR1 is MNHEY and CDR2 is SVGEGT. CDR3 coding DNA: TGTGCCAGCAGTTACTCGATTCTGGGCCAGGGAGGCACTGAAGCTTTCTTT. Amino acids: CASSYSILGQGGTEAFF.

V gene TRBV6-5 combines with J gene TRBJ1-2, with D maybe TRBD1 (5 bases). CDR3 length: 14 residues. V lost 9 bases to trimming and J lost 4 bases, with 18 bases between them. The germline V gene encodes CDR1 MNHEY and CDR2 SVGAGI. Here the CDR3 reads CASTSWGESYGYTF. DNA for the CDR3: TGTGCCAGTACATCCTGGGGGGAGAGCTATGGCTACACCTTC.

CDR3 coding DNA: TGCGCCAGCAGCGTGGGCGGGACAGGGAACTACGAGCAGTACTTC. Translating gives CASSVGGTGNYEQYF. This chain links TRBV5-1 with TRBJ2-7; 9 bases are a match to TRBD1. Germline CDR1 is SGHRS and CDR2 is YFSETQ. This CDR3 is built from 15 residues. V lost 4 bases to trimming and J lost 3 bases; unmatched junction nucleotides: 8.